This T cell receptor (beta chain) was recorded in a study of shared clonotypes between healthy human individuals. Whole-study results and caveats: Tissue TCR repertoires likely differ from these blood-only repertoires. It was the non-shared clonotypes that had lower generation probabilities than clonotypes shared by all four donors.

Germline V gene sequence: CDR1 MNHNY, CDR2 SVGAGI (reference sequence). This CDR3 region has 14 residues. Trimming pared 6 bases from V and 0 bases from J, leaving 9 bases between. As regards this clone: The antigen remains undetermined.

Clones were read by immunoSEQ multiplex PCR, and TCRdb kept only the in-frame ones, dropping some. The table lists under 1,100,000 clones, 70% to 80% of them singletons. Source material: memory CD4+ T cells from PBMCs. The subset denotes: CD45RA-negative fraction. The receptor was derived from a man between 18 and 35 years old in good health. Some clones in this sample may be carry-over from other donors' samples. The gene calls are TRBV6-6 and TRBJ1-3; TRBD1 might be the D (5 bases). The CDR3: CASSLRGSGNTIYF. CDR3 nucleotides: TGTGCCAGCAGCCTGAGGGGCTCTGGAAACACCATATATTTT.